The next 2 T cell receptor beta chains were all read from a single sample in a study of blood T cell repertoires in COVID-19. Assay used: immunoSEQ multiplex PCR; TCRdb lists only in-frame clones, some missing. Of some 200,000 clones detected, about 88% appear once; the ten largest clones hold 18%. The source material was peripheral blood. All receptors come from a man aged 45 to 65 with COVID-19, enrolled during active disease.

V usage is TRBV7-2 and J usage is TRBJ2-1; 12 bases match TRBD2. Germline lookup yields CDR1 SGHTA and CDR2 FQGNSA. Unmatched junction bases numbered 10, after V lost 4 bases and J lost 9 bases. This CDR3 region has 16 residues. CDR3 bases: TGTGCCAGCAGCTCCCCGACTAGCGGGAGAACCGGTGAGCAGTTCTTC. It yields the protein CASSSPTSGRTGEQFF.

This clone appeared once. This sample also contains other DNA sequences that code for the same CDR3. The chain is built from TRBV19 and TRBJ1-2; possible D gene TRBD1, 6 bases. The ends were cut back, 3 bases at V and 2 bases at J, with 10 bases in the middle. Germline CDR1 and CDR2: LNHDA and SQIVND (reference sequence). CDR3 size: 14 residues. CDR3 nucleotides: TGTGCCAGTAGTATCAGAGGACAGAACTATGGCTACACCTTC. Translation: CASSIRGQNYGYTF.